The 9 T cell receptor beta chains given below trace back to one sample, sequenced in a study of T cell changes during pregnancy in multiple sclerosis. TCRdb's table, derived via immunoSEQ multiplex PCR, lists solely in-frame clones and lacks some. Of about 73,000 clones listed, approximately 92% are singletons. Here the sequenced sample was peripheral blood, taken in the third trimester of pregnancy. Every receptor here comes from a female donor in good health, enrolled as a control in a pregnancy study.

This chain uses TRBV5-4 with TRBJ1-1, with TRBD1 as a possible D gene (6 bases). The CDR3 consists of 15 residues. Germline lookup yields CDR1 SGHNT and CDR2 YYREEE (reference sequence). The germline V and J ends were trimmed by 4 bases and 3 bases, with 16 bases remaining between them. CDR3: CASSPLQGPHTEAFF. CDR3 in DNA: TGTGCCAGCAGCCCCCTGCAGGGGCCCCACACTGAAGCTTTCTTT.

In its sample, this clone was seen once. This sequence joins TRBV7-2 and TRBJ1-4; D might be TRBD1 (5 bases). The germline V gene encodes CDR1 SGHTA and CDR2 FQGNSA. V was pared by 1 base and J by 7 bases, with 13 bases between. There are 15 residues in the CDR3. The CDR3 DNA reads TGTGCCAGCAGCTTAGAGTTAGGGGTGGGTGAAAAACTGTTTTTT. This gives the protein CASSLELGVGEKLFF.

The rearrangement links TRBV5-4 to TRBJ2-3, with 7 bases identical to TRBD2. CDR1 is SGHNT, CDR2 YYREEE, per germline (reference sequence). There are 17 residues in the CDR3. With V trimmed by 5 bases and J by 0 bases, 12 bases remained unmatched. CDR3 nucleotide sequence: TGTGCCAGCAGTAAAAAAAGCGGGGTCACTAGCACAGATACGCAGTATTTT. Protein: CASSKKSGVTSTDTQYF.

The genes are TRBV5-8 and TRBJ2-3; 10 bases agree with TRBD2. J lost 0 bases, V lost 0 bases, and 4 bases had no gene match. CDR1 is SGHTS, CDR2 YDEGEE, per germline. This CDR3 has 17 residues. DNA of the CDR3: TGTGCCAGCAGCTTGGCGACTAGCGGGTTTAGCACAGATACGCAGTATTTT. This sequence encodes CASSLATSGFSTDTQYF.

The chain links TRBV21-1 to TRBJ2-5; TRBD1, the D gene given by the table, was not confirmed from the DNA. TRBV21-1 has pseudogene status. This CDR3 spans 14 amino acids. The CDR3 coding sequence is TGTGCCAGCAGCAGAGACAGGGCCCAGGGGACCCAGTACTTC. Its protein is CASSRDRAQGTQYF.

V is TRBV11-3 and J is TRBJ2-1; no reliable D call. V was shortened by 3 bases and J by 3 bases, with 6 bases between the two germline ends. The CDR3 has 13 residues. Germline V gives CDR1 SGHNT, CDR2 YENEEA. In DNA form, the CDR3 reads TGTGCCAGCAGCTTGTACTTCTACAATGAGCAGTTCTTC. The encoded protein is CASSLYFYNEQFF.

This chain connects TRBV19 to TRBJ2-7; perhaps TRBD2 as D (7 bases). V was clipped by 1 base and J by 5 bases, with 15 bases between them. The CDR3 extends over 15 amino acids. Germline-derived CDR1 and CDR2 are LNHDA and SQIVND (reference sequence). CDR3 protein: CASSIAGAGAHEQYF. The CDR3 bases are TGTGCCAGTAGTATAGCGGGCGCGGGGGCTCACGAGCAGTACTTC.

The chain recombines TRBV7-9 with TRBJ2-1; D is possibly TRBD1 (5 bases). This CDR3 spans 16 amino acids. Germline lookup yields CDR1 SEHNR and CDR2 FQNEAQ (reference sequence). Trimming pared 2 bases from V and 2 bases from J, leaving 13 bases between. The CDR3 spells CASSLQDDSPYNEQFF. The CDR3 nucleotides are TGTGCCAGCAGCTTACAGGACGACAGTCCCTACAATGAGCAGTTCTTC.

Only a few counts were recorded for this clone. The CDR3: CASSQHTGAEQFF. CDR3 DNA sequence: TGCGCCAGCAGCCAGCATACAGGAGCCGAGCAGTTCTTC. This sequence joins TRBV4-1 and TRBJ2-1; possible D gene TRBD1, 5 bases. Trimming cost V 3 bases and J 10 bases, with 13 bases left between them. CDR1 and CDR2 from the germline V gene are MGHRA and YSYEKL. The CDR3 extends over 13 amino acids.